This TCR beta chain is from a study of blood T cell repertoires in COVID-19. Germline V lookup: CDR1 LGHNA, CDR2 YSLEER. The CDR3 consists of 14 residues. Unmatched junction bases numbered 6, after V lost 3 bases and J lost 8 bases. The participants were between roughly 18 and 89 years old and came from about two dozen US areas. Allocation to cohorts depended on clinical history reported by the participants. Recovered participants had two consecutive negative NP/OP PCR tests, healthcare professional clearance, or symptom resolution. The data were produced by immunoSEQ multiplex PCR, yet TCRdb's version contains in-frame clones alone and is incomplete. The repertoire includes roughly 190,000 clones, 82% of them detected once, and 12% sits in the top ten. This clone has at least ten counts.

Specimen: PBMCs or T cells enriched from blood (not recorded which). The rearrangement links TRBV4-3 to TRBJ2-2; 7 positions match TRBD1. The receptor was isolated from a man aged 40-50 years who had recovered from COVID-19. The CDR3 sequence: CASSQLEGAGELFF. In nucleotides, the CDR3 is TGCGCCAGCAGCCAGCTCGAGGGGGCAGGGGAGCTGTTTTTT.